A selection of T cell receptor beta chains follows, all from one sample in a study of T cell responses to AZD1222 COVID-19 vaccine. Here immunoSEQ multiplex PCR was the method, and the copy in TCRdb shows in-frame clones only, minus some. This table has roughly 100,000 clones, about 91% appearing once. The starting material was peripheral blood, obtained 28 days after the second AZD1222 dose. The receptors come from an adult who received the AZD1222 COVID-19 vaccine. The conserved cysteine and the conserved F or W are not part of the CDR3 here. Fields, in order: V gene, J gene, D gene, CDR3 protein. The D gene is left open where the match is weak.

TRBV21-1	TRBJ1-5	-	ASTGQPQH
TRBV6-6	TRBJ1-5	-	ASILQDSSNQPQH
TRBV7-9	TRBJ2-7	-	ASSPKRDSQTTSHEQY
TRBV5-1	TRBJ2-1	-	ASSLEAGSYNEQF
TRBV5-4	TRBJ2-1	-	ASSLAGGHEQF
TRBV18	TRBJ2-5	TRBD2	ASSSLTSGMKGETQY
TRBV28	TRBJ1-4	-	ASTWEGLGKLF
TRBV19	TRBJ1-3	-	ASSFGETGNTIY
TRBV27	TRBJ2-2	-	ASSFTVGIAGELF
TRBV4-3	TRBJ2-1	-	ASSPKGERAYNEQF
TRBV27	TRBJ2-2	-	ASSFLSGRYTGELF